This entry lists 26 T cell receptor beta chains sequenced from one sample in a study of response to subunit inactivated influenza vaccine. Each CDR3 protein gets one entry after TCRdb re-called the RT-PCR reads with MiXCR. The data contain 450,000 to 500,000 distinct CDR3 sequences, approximately 11% of them seen just once; the ten biggest clones take up 9.5% to 15%. This sample comprised PBMCs from blood, obtained 45 days after vaccination. These receptors came from a man aged 50-59 years who received an inactivated influenza vaccine.

This clonotype was seen a handful of times. V and J are TRBV29-1 and TRBJ2-3, with 8 bases identical to TRBD2. The germline CDR1 and CDR2 sequences are SQVTM and ANQGSEA. The V gene end was trimmed by 4 bases and the J gene end by 8 bases; junction bases not matched to a gene: 8. This CDR3 is built from 13 residues. The DNA of the CDR3 is TGCAGCGTTGGGGACGGGGGGGCGCGTACGCAGTATTTT. This translates into CSVGDGGARTQYF.

This clonotype was seen many times. The chain uses TRBV6-1 and TRBJ2-1; 7 bases are a match to TRBD1. V was pared by 7 bases and J by 2 bases, with 8 bases of the junction left unmatched. CDR1 MNHNS and CDR2 SASEGT come from the germline V gene. The CDR3 runs to 15 residues. The CDR3 sequence is CASMNRGFTYNEQFF. CDR3 DNA: TGTGCCAGCATGAACAGGGGATTCACCTACAATGAGCAGTTCTTC.

The chain is built from TRBV7-6 and TRBJ2-1, with D perhaps matching TRBD1 or TRBD2 (5 bases each). Trimming removed 4 bases at V and 9 bases at J, with 16 bases between. The germline V gene encodes CDR1 SGHVS and CDR2 FNYEAQ. CDR3 length equals 14 residues. The CDR3 loop reads CASSSPSGGGEQFF. The CDR3 DNA is TGTGCCAGCAGCTCGCCATCGGGTGGGGGTGAGCAGTTCTTC.

This clonotype was seen a handful of times. V gene TRBV6-5 combines with J gene TRBJ2-7; maybe TRBD2 (5 bases). The germline gives CDR1 MNHEY, CDR2 SVGAGI. Deletions cut 0 bases from V and 4 bases from J, with 16 bases between. The CDR3 covers 16 residues. CDR3 loop: CASSYSPPDYPYEQYF. The CDR3 bases are TGTGCCAGCAGTTACTCACCTCCCGACTATCCTTACGAGCAGTACTTC.

The table lists this clonotype with many counts. V and J are TRBV12-3 or TRBV12-4 and TRBJ2-5; tentatively, D is TRBD2 (5 bases). CDR3 length: 15 amino acids. V was clipped by 5 bases and J by 2 bases, with 15 bases between them. The CDR3 loop is CASSPAVGSQETQYF. In nucleotides, the CDR3 is TGTGCCAGCAGTCCAGCGGTAGGGAGTCAAGAGACCCAGTACTTC.

This clonotype was counted a single time. This chain joins TRBV19 and TRBJ2-3; 9 bases align to TRBD2. The junction had 23 bases not matched to a gene; V was cut back by 4 bases and J by 6 bases. The germline CDR1 and CDR2 sequences are LNHDA and SQIVND (reference sequence). CDR3 length: 20 residues. The CDR3 nucleotides are TGTGCCAGTAGTAAGAATCCGGGACTAGCTCGCACCAAGACGGGGGATACGCAGTATTTT. This gives the protein CASSKNPGLARTKTGDTQYF.

This clonotype was counted ten times or more. CDR3 DNA sequence: TGTGCCAGCAGTTTAGTAGTCGGGGCTAGCGGGACCTACGAGCAGTACTTC. Protein sequence: CASSLVVGASGTYEQYF. The chain carries TRBV12-3 or TRBV12-4 and TRBJ2-7, with TRBD2 matching over 9 bases. This CDR3 is 17 amino acids long. The V gene end was trimmed by 1 base and the J gene end by 2 bases; junction bases not matched to a gene: 9.

This clonotype appeared a few times. This sequence joins TRBV20-1 and TRBJ1-5; no firm D call. CDR1 and CDR2 (germline): DFQATT, SNEGSKA (reference sequence). This CDR3 contains 12 residues. The CDR3 region is CSALIRDQPQHF. CDR3 DNA: TGCAGCGCACTCATACGAGATCAGCCCCAGCATTTT.

This chain links TRBV10-2 with TRBJ2-1; a possible D gene is TRBD1 (6 bases). CDR1 is WSHSY, CDR2 SAAADI, per germline. The CDR3 has 13 amino acids. Trimming stripped 7 bases from V and 9 bases from J, with 16 bases between. The CDR3 region is CASNNAGVGEQFF. The CDR3 DNA reads as TGCGCCAGCAACAACGCAGGGGTTGGTGAGCAGTTCTTC.

This rearrangement joins TRBV28 to TRBJ1-2, with D unresolved. This CDR3 has 12 amino acids. Germline V gene data show CDR1 as MDHEN and CDR2 as SYDVKM. Between the trimmed V and J ends, which lost 6 bases and 6 bases, there was a span of 11 bases. CDR3 loop: CASSTRGDGYTF. The CDR3 DNA reads TGTGCCAGCAGCACTCGGGGTGATGGCTACACCTTC.

This clonotype was seen more than once but under ten times. This rearrangement joins TRBV28 to TRBJ2-3; a weak D match, TRBD2 (5 bases). Trimming shortened V by 1 base and J by 5 bases, and 22 bases separated the two germline ends. The CDR3 sequence is 18 residues long. Germline loops: CDR1 MDHEN, CDR2 SYDVKM. The CDR3 DNA reads TGTGCCAGCAGTTTATTGATTGCGGGCCCCAAACGTCTAGATACGCAGTATTTT. Encoded protein: CASSLLIAGPKRLDTQYF.

This clonotype was seen repeatedly, ten times or more. This rearrangement joins TRBV6-1 to TRBJ1-1; a weak D match, TRBD1 (5 bases). Germline assignment: CDR1 MNHNS and CDR2 SASEGT. This CDR3 comprises 14 residues. V gave up 5 bases and J gave up 1 base, with 11 bases separating them. CDR3 nucleotide sequence: TGTGCCAGCAGTCCACCCGGGGGGAACACTGAAGCTTTCTTT. Protein product: CASSPPGGNTEAFF.

The chain uses TRBV13 and TRBJ2-6; D is perhaps TRBD2 (6 bases). Trimming cost V 8 bases and J 4 bases, with 18 bases left between them. The CDR3 extends over 16 amino acids. From germline, CDR1 is PRHDT and CDR2 FYEKMQ (reference sequence). CDR3 nucleotide sequence: TGTGCCAGCTACGGGCCGGGACTGGAGGGGGCCAACGTCCTGACTTTC. This sequence encodes CASYGPGLEGANVLTF.

The sample holds a few counts of this clonotype. The chain couples TRBV3-1 to TRBJ2-7; 8 bases map to TRBD1. Germline V gene data show CDR1 as LGHDT and CDR2 as YNNKEL (reference sequence). Trimming took 3 bases from V and 3 from J; bases not matched to a gene: 4. CDR3 size: 14 residues. DNA for the CDR3: TGTGCCAGCAGCCAGGCGACAGGGGACTACGAGCAGTACTTC. Protein product: CASSQATGDYEQYF.

V and J are TRBV29-1 and TRBJ1-1; 7 nucleotides align to TRBD1. CDR1 is SQVTM and CDR2 is ANQGSEA in the germline V gene. The CDR3 extends over 11 amino acids. V shed 7 bases and J 5 bases; nucleotides not matched to a gene: 4. The CDR3 DNA follows: TGCAGCGGGAACAGGGGAACTGAAGCTTTCTTT. This encodes CSGNRGTEAFF. Full variable domain (remainder filled in from reference TRBV29-1 and TRBJ1-1): SAVISQKPSRDICQRGTSLTIQCQVDSQVTMMFWYRQQPGQSLTLIATANQGSEATYESGFVIDKFPISRPNLTFSTLTVSNMSPEDSSIYLCSGNRGTEAFFGQGTRLTVV.

The chain links TRBV7-9 to TRBJ2-7, with a tentative D call TRBD2 (7 bases). In germline, CDR1 is SEHNR, CDR2 FQNEAQ (reference sequence). V was cut by 0 bases and J by 6 bases, with 15 bases left in between. This CDR3 is built from 15 residues. CDR3: CASSLARGAYSEQYF. The CDR3 nucleotides are TGTGCCAGCAGCTTAGCCCGGGGGGCGTATTCCGAGCAGTACTTC.

The chain joins TRBV12-3 or TRBV12-4 to TRBJ2-7, with 11 bases that match TRBD1. The CDR3 extends over 13 amino acids. V was pared by 5 bases and J by 5 bases, with 2 bases of the junction left unmatched. The CDR3 region has the DNA TGTGCCAGCAGTCGGACAGGGGGCCACGAGCAGTACTTC. Encoded protein: CASSRTGGHEQYF.

This clonotype was picked up a small number of times. V is TRBV4-3 and J is TRBJ2-1, with D uncertain. The ends were cut back, 5 bases at V and 0 bases at J, with 14 bases in the middle. The CDR3 is made up of 16 amino acids. Germline CDR1 and CDR2: LGHNA and YSLEER. This CDR3 is CASSSSRASSYNEQFF. The CDR3 coding sequence is TGCGCCAGCAGCTCCTCACGGGCGAGCTCCTACAATGAGCAGTTCTTC.

In this sample, this clonotype turned up a few times. V usage is TRBV12-3 or TRBV12-4 and J usage is TRBJ2-5; 10 positions match TRBD1. The CDR3 totals 14 residues. J gave up 4 bases and V 6 bases, and 5 bases lay outside the gene matches. CDR3 loop: CASRGQGGTETQYF. The CDR3, as DNA: TGTGCCAGCAGAGGACAGGGGGGGACAGAGACCCAGTACTTC.

The chain is built from TRBV7-2 and TRBJ2-7; D gene uncertain. Germline values: CDR1 SGHTA, CDR2 FQGNSA. This CDR3 is built from 15 residues. Trimming left V 1 base short and J 0 bases short, with 10 bases between. The CDR3 loop is CASSLDRANSYEQYF. The CDR3 region has the DNA TGTGCCAGCAGCTTAGACCGGGCCAACTCCTACGAGCAGTACTTC.

This clonotype occurred many times. The J gene is TRBJ2-3, the V gene TRBV20-1; no clear D gene. Germline V gene lookup returns CDR1 DFQATT and CDR2 SNEGSKA (reference sequence). This CDR3 comprises 12 residues. V was clipped by 5 bases and J by 2 bases, with 8 bases between them. CDR3 coding DNA: TGCAGTGCTCGACGTTCCACAGATACGCAGTATTTT. Translation: CSARRSTDTQYF.

The V and J genes are TRBV20-1 and TRBJ2-7, with D possibly called TRBD1 or TRBD2 (5 bases each). The CDR3 is 15 residues long. Germline V lookup: CDR1 DFQATT, CDR2 SNEGSKA (reference sequence). V lost 5 bases to trimming and J lost 0 bases, with 17 bases between them. CDR3 protein: CSAPREGAISYEQYF. The CDR3, as DNA: TGCAGTGCTCCCCGGGAAGGGGCAATCTCCTACGAGCAGTACTTC.

The chain recombines TRBV7-2 with TRBJ1-2; 7 bases match TRBD1. Germline CDR1 SGHTA, CDR2 FQGNSA. This CDR3 region has 16 residues. Trimming took 4 bases from V and 8 from J; bases not matched to a gene: 16. CDR3 sequence reads: CASSSSSRDRARGYTF. The DNA of the CDR3 is TGTGCCAGCAGCTCCAGTAGTCGAGACAGGGCTAGAGGCTACACCTTC.

There are a few counts of this clonotype. V gene TRBV6-5 combines with J gene TRBJ2-7; TRBD1 might be the D (5 bases). The length of the CDR3 is 18 residues. V lost 2 bases to trimming and J lost 2 bases, with 22 bases between them. Per the germline V gene, CDR1 is MNHEY and CDR2 is SVGAGI. DNA of the CDR3: TGTGCCAGCAGTTACAATTATATCAAGGACATAGATCCCTACGAGCAGTACTTC. It translates to CASSYNYIKDIDPYEQYF.

As regards this clonotype: This could be a read error, since a much larger clone is one nucleotide away. The chain joins TRBV3-1 to TRBJ2-5, with 11 bases that match TRBD2. The CDR3 has 19 amino acids. Germline values: CDR1 LGHDT, CDR2 YNNKEL (reference sequence). The CDR3 DNA reads TGTGCCAGCAGCTCTTCGCTAGCGGGGGGCTACCTGTACCAAGAGACCCAGCACTTC. Encoded protein: CASSSSLAGGYLYQETQHF.

This clonotype was detected a few times. This chain connects TRBV15 to TRBJ2-1; 14 bases map to TRBD2. The CDR3 is made up of 14 amino acids. The J segment lost 5 bases and the V segment lost 8 bases, leaving 2 bases of the junction unmatched. Germline CDR1 reads LNHNV; CDR2 reads YYDKDF (reference sequence). Here the CDR3 reads CATSGLAGDNEQFF. CDR3 in DNA: TGTGCCACCTCGGGACTAGCGGGGGACAATGAGCAGTTCTTC. The full variable domain, rest sourced from reference TRBV15 and TRBJ2-1, is DAMVIQNPRYQVTQFGKPVTLSCSQTLNHNVMYWYQQKSSQAPKLLFHYYDKDFNNEADTPDNFQSRRPNTSFCFLDIRSPGLGDTAMYLCATSGLAGDNEQFFGPGTRLTVL.